These T cell receptor beta chains were read from a single sample in a study of T cell repertoires in cytomegalovirus infection. TCRdb independently ran MiXCR on the reads; one entry per CDR3 protein. The data show 200,000 to 250,000 distinct CDR3 sequences, over 20% seen once. Sequences were obtained from CD8+ T cells from PBMCs. The source of these receptors is a human donor in good health (CMV status not recorded). Some clones in this sample may be carry-over from other donors' samples. Each CDR3 is given with its conserved first and last residue. The D gene is left open where the match is weak. Some rows mark clone size as missing; the rest say once, few, many or name a class of expanded clone.

j_gene: TRBJ2-3
d_gene: NA
abundance: few
v_gene: TRBV20-1
CDR3aa: CSARGYPDTQYF
CDR3nt: TGCAGTGCTAGAGGCTATCCAGATACGCAGTATTTT

j_gene: TRBJ1-4
d_gene: NA
abundance: NA
v_gene: TRBV6-6
CDR3aa: CASGAWEKLFF
CDR3nt: TGTGCCAGCGGAGCGTGGGAAAAACTGTTTTTT

j_gene: TRBJ2-2
d_gene: TRBD1
abundance: many
v_gene: TRBV7-6
CDR3aa: CASSSTGAPGTGELFF
CDR3nt: TGTGCCAGCAGCTCGACAGGGGCCCCGGGCACCGGGGAGCTGTTTTTT

j_gene: TRBJ1-2
d_gene: NA
abundance: few
v_gene: TRBV2
CDR3aa: CASPRRLQGPSNYGYTF
CDR3nt: TGTGCCAGTCCCCGGCGTTTGCAGGGCCCATCTAACTATGGCTACACCTTC

j_gene: TRBJ1-2
d_gene: NA
abundance: NA
v_gene: TRBV30
CDR3aa: CAWSVEIAIDGYTF
CDR3nt: TGTGCCTGGAGTGTGGAGATCGCAATAGATGGCTACACCTTC

j_gene: TRBJ2-5
d_gene: NA
abundance: NA
v_gene: TRBV27
CDR3aa: CASSPSQGGQETQYF
CDR3nt: TGTGCCAGCAGTCCCAGCCAAGGGGGCCAAGAGACCCAGTACTTC

j_gene: TRBJ2-1
d_gene: NA
abundance: NA
v_gene: TRBV20-1
CDR3aa: CSASQPGWLDNEQFF
CDR3nt: TGCAGTGCTAGCCAACCTGGCTGGCTCGACAATGAGCAGTTCTTC

j_gene: TRBJ2-1
d_gene: TRBD1
abundance: once
v_gene: TRBV15
CDR3aa: CATSGRDRGYNEQFF
CDR3nt: TGTGCCACCAGCGGGAGGGACAGGGGTTACAATGAGCAGTTCTTC

j_gene: TRBJ2-2
d_gene: NA
abundance: NA
v_gene: TRBV7-6
CDR3aa: CASSLPESGELFF
CDR3nt: TGTGCCAGCAGCTTGCCGGAGAGCGGGGAGCTGTTTTTT

j_gene: TRBJ1-2
d_gene: TRBD1
abundance: few
v_gene: TRBV28
CDR3aa: CASSQTGGDGGYTF
CDR3nt: TGTGCCAGCAGTCAGACAGGGGGAGATGGTGGCTACACCTTC

j_gene: TRBJ2-2
d_gene: NA
abundance: NA
v_gene: TRBV7-3
CDR3aa: CASSPTQGSTGELFF
CDR3nt: TGTGCCAGCAGCCCTACCCAGGGCTCCACCGGGGAGCTGTTTTTT

j_gene: TRBJ2-1
d_gene: NA
abundance: few
v_gene: TRBV12-3/TRBV12-4
CDR3aa: CASRSVRDFNEQFF
CDR3nt: TGTGCCAGCAGATCCGTGAGGGACTTCAATGAGCAGTTCTTC

j_gene: TRBJ2-5
d_gene: TRBD2
abundance: NA
v_gene: TRBV12-3/TRBV12-4
CDR3aa: CASRPGLAGDNQETQYF
CDR3nt: TGTGCCAGCAGGCCGGGACTAGCGGGGGACAACCAAGAGACCCAGTACTTC

j_gene: TRBJ1-1
d_gene: NA
abundance: many
v_gene: TRBV7-6
CDR3aa: CASSLTGTAEAFF
CDR3nt: TGTGCCAGCAGCTTAACAGGGACCGCTGAAGCTTTCTTT

j_gene: TRBJ2-1
d_gene: NA
abundance: many
v_gene: TRBV7-2
CDR3aa: CASSLRGYEQFF
CDR3nt: TGTGCCAGCAGTCTAAGGGGGTATGAGCAGTTCTTC

j_gene: TRBJ1-1
d_gene: TRBD1
abundance: NA
v_gene: TRBV19
CDR3aa: CASSRDRGTSEAFF
CDR3nt: TGTGCCAGTAGCCGGGACAGGGGGACGTCTGAAGCTTTCTTT

j_gene: TRBJ2-7
d_gene: NA
abundance: NA
v_gene: TRBV2
CDR3aa: CASSLGFGSAYEQYF
CDR3nt: TGTGCCAGTTCACTGGGTTTTGGGTCGGCCTACGAGCAGTACTTC

j_gene: TRBJ2-2
d_gene: TRBD1
abundance: NA
v_gene: TRBV6-4
CDR3aa: CASSFGQGDTGELFF
CDR3nt: TGTGCCAGCAGCTTCGGACAGGGTGACACCGGGGAGCTGTTTTTT

j_gene: TRBJ1-5
d_gene: NA
abundance: few
v_gene: TRBV19
CDR3aa: CASSIGFGDQPQHF
CDR3nt: TGTGCCAGTAGTATAGGCTTCGGGGATCAGCCCCAGCATTTT

j_gene: TRBJ2-7
d_gene: NA
abundance: many
v_gene: TRBV28
CDR3aa: CASSRDGAYEQYF
CDR3nt: TGTGCCAGCAGTCGGGACGGAGCCTACGAGCAGTACTTC

j_gene: TRBJ2-2
d_gene: NA
abundance: few
v_gene: TRBV28
CDR3aa: CASSFLTLPRGYANTGELFF
CDR3nt: TGTGCCAGCAGTTTTTTGACTTTGCCCAGGGGTTATGCGAACACCGGGGAGCTGTTTTTT

j_gene: TRBJ2-3
d_gene: TRBD2
abundance: NA
v_gene: TRBV20-1
CDR3aa: CSARDPYSGGRADTQYF
CDR3nt: TGCAGTGCTAGAGATCCCTACTCGGGGGGTCGCGCAGATACGCAGTATTTT

j_gene: TRBJ2-2
d_gene: NA
abundance: NA
v_gene: TRBV14
CDR3aa: CASSPWASTGELFF
CDR3nt: TGTGCCAGCAGTCCCTGGGCCTCAACCGGGGAGCTGTTTTTT

j_gene: TRBJ2-7
d_gene: TRBD2
abundance: few
v_gene: TRBV7-8
CDR3aa: CASSPGLAGGPYEQYF
CDR3nt: TGTGCCAGCAGCCCGGGACTAGCGGGGGGGCCCTACGAGCAGTACTTC

j_gene: TRBJ2-2
d_gene: NA
abundance: NA
v_gene: TRBV12-3/TRBV12-4
CDR3aa: CASRPTPQQSPNTGELFF
CDR3nt: TGTGCCAGCAGACCAACTCCCCAACAGTCCCCGAACACCGGGGAGCTGTTTTTT

j_gene: TRBJ2-7
d_gene: NA
abundance: few
v_gene: TRBV7-9
CDR3aa: CASSHRDTSYEQYF
CDR3nt: TGTGCCAGCAGCCACCGGGACACCTCCTACGAGCAGTACTTC

j_gene: TRBJ2-2
d_gene: NA
abundance: few
v_gene: TRBV5-4
CDR3aa: CASSGSGGTGELFF
CDR3nt: TGTGCCAGCAGCGGGAGCGGAGGCACCGGGGAGCTGTTTTTT

j_gene: TRBJ2-2
d_gene: NA
abundance: NA
v_gene: TRBV5-4
CDR3aa: CASSWAEGELFF
CDR3nt: TGTGCCAGCAGCTGGGCGGAGGGGGAGCTGTTTTTT

j_gene: TRBJ1-5
d_gene: TRBD1
abundance: many
v_gene: TRBV6-5
CDR3aa: CATRTGGYSNQPQHF
CDR3nt: TGTGCCACCCGGACAGGGGGCTATAGCAATCAGCCCCAGCATTTT

j_gene: TRBJ2-3
d_gene: TRBD2
abundance: once
v_gene: TRBV7-8
CDR3aa: CASSHRASGGAADTQYF
CDR3nt: TGTGCCAGCAGCCACCGGGCTAGCGGGGGGGCTGCAGATACGCAGTATTTT

j_gene: TRBJ2-5
d_gene: TRBD2
abundance: NA
v_gene: TRBV7-9
CDR3aa: CASSLRQPPAGEGETQYF
CDR3nt: TGTGCCAGCAGCTTACGCCAGCCACCAGCGGGGGAGGGGGAGACCCAGTACTTC

j_gene: TRBJ2-7
d_gene: TRBD1
abundance: NA
v_gene: TRBV28
CDR3aa: CASSSLGQGSYEQYF
CDR3nt: TGTGCCAGCAGCTCGCTTGGACAGGGAAGCTACGAGCAGTACTTC

j_gene: TRBJ1-4
d_gene: TRBD1
abundance: many
v_gene: TRBV28
CDR3aa: CASSWTGGSEKLFF
CDR3nt: TGTGCCAGCAGTTGGACAGGGGGAAGTGAAAAACTGTTTTTT

j_gene: TRBJ1-6
d_gene: TRBD1
abundance: many
v_gene: TRBV11-2
CDR3aa: CASSSTGGESPLHF
CDR3nt: TGTGCCAGCAGTTCGACAGGGGGCGAATCACCCCTCCACTTT

j_gene: TRBJ2-7
d_gene: TRBD2
abundance: many
v_gene: TRBV6-1
CDR3aa: CASSRGGSSYEQYF
CDR3nt: TGTGCCAGCAGCCGCGGGGGTAGCTCCTACGAGCAGTACTTC

j_gene: TRBJ2-1
d_gene: TRBD2
abundance: NA
v_gene: TRBV2
CDR3aa: CATIDSGIYNEQFF
CDR3nt: TGTGCCACCATCGACAGCGGGATTTACAATGAGCAGTTCTTC

j_gene: TRBJ2-5
d_gene: TRBD2
abundance: few
v_gene: TRBV7-2
CDR3aa: CASSLSSGGFEWETQYF
CDR3nt: TGTGCCAGCAGCTTATCTAGCGGGGGATTCGAATGGGAGACCCAGTACTTC

j_gene: TRBJ1-5
d_gene: NA
abundance: few
v_gene: TRBV19
CDR3aa: CASSIEGTLDQPQHF
CDR3nt: TGTGCCAGTAGTATAGAGGGAACCCTTGATCAGCCCCAGCATTTT

j_gene: TRBJ2-3
d_gene: TRBD1
abundance: NA
v_gene: TRBV7-9
CDR3aa: CASSPGTGITDTQYF
CDR3nt: TGTGCCAGCAGCCCCGGGACAGGGATTACAGATACGCAGTATTTT

j_gene: TRBJ2-7
d_gene: TRBD1
abundance: many
v_gene: TRBV6-5
CDR3aa: CASSYSRDRIVEQYF
CDR3nt: TGTGCCAGCAGTTACTCGCGGGACAGGATAGTGGAGCAGTACTTC

j_gene: TRBJ2-1
d_gene: TRBD2
abundance: many
v_gene: TRBV11-2
CDR3aa: CASSLDSGDSYNEQFF
CDR3nt: TGTGCCAGCAGCTTAGACAGCGGGGACTCCTACAATGAGCAGTTCTTC

j_gene: TRBJ2-7
d_gene: NA
abundance: NA
v_gene: TRBV7-3
CDR3aa: CASSQWGSGEQYF
CDR3nt: TGTGCCAGCAGCCAATGGGGGTCGGGAGAGCAGTACTTC

j_gene: TRBJ2-7
d_gene: TRBD2
abundance: few
v_gene: TRBV20-1
CDR3aa: CSAKRTGASGGAPYEQYF
CDR3nt: TGCAGTGCTAAACGAACCGGGGCTAGCGGGGGTGCCCCCTACGAGCAGTACTTC

j_gene: TRBJ1-1
d_gene: TRBD1
abundance: NA
v_gene: TRBV2
CDR3aa: CASSDTGGEGTEAFF
CDR3nt: TGTGCCAGCAGTGATACAGGGGGCGAGGGCACTGAAGCTTTCTTT

j_gene: TRBJ1-2
d_gene: NA
abundance: many
v_gene: TRBV7-9
CDR3aa: CASSPGGGGYGYTF
CDR3nt: TGTGCCAGCAGCCCCGGAGGGGGAGGCTATGGCTACACCTTC

j_gene: TRBJ2-1
d_gene: NA
abundance: many
v_gene: TRBV7-6
CDR3aa: CASSLVDYNEQFF
CDR3nt: TGTGCCAGCAGCTTAGTGGATTACAATGAGCAGTTCTTC

j_gene: TRBJ1-5
d_gene: NA
abundance: NA
v_gene: TRBV6-6
CDR3aa: CASSEQSEGWPQHF
CDR3nt: TGTGCCAGCAGTGAGCAATCCGAGGGATGGCCCCAGCATTTT

j_gene: TRBJ2-2
d_gene: TRBD1
abundance: NA
v_gene: TRBV10-3
CDR3aa: CAISESGTARDTGELFF
CDR3nt: TGTGCCATCAGTGAGTCGGGGACAGCTAGAGACACCGGGGAGCTGTTTTTT

j_gene: TRBJ1-1
d_gene: NA
abundance: NA
v_gene: TRBV25-1
CDR3aa: CASSGPNRADRKGTEAFF
CDR3nt: TGTGCCAGCAGTGGACCAAACAGGGCAGATAGGAAAGGCACTGAAGCTTTCTTT

j_gene: TRBJ1-2
d_gene: TRBD1
abundance: many
v_gene: TRBV7-2
CDR3aa: CASSETGGWGYTF
CDR3nt: TGTGCCAGCAGCGAAACAGGGGGCTGGGGCTACACCTTC

j_gene: TRBJ1-4
d_gene: NA
abundance: few
v_gene: TRBV28
CDR3aa: CASSSTDSTNEKLFF
CDR3nt: TGTGCCAGCAGTTCTACGGATTCAACTAATGAAAAACTGTTTTTT

j_gene: TRBJ2-7
d_gene: TRBD1
abundance: many
v_gene: TRBV29-1
CDR3aa: CSVVGRDRGTYEQYF
CDR3nt: TGCAGCGTTGTTGGTCGGGACAGGGGGACCTACGAGCAGTACTTC

j_gene: TRBJ2-1
d_gene: TRBD2
abundance: NA
v_gene: TRBV20-1
CDR3aa: CSARGLAGEHNEQFF
CDR3nt: TGCAGTGCTAGAGGACTAGCGGGGGAGCACAATGAGCAGTTCTTC

j_gene: TRBJ1-5
d_gene: NA
abundance: few
v_gene: TRBV28
CDR3aa: CASSLSLTEHQPQHF
CDR3nt: TGTGCCAGCAGTTTATCGTTGACAGAGCATCAGCCCCAGCATTTT

j_gene: TRBJ1-1
d_gene: TRBD1
abundance: few
v_gene: TRBV12-3/TRBV12-4
CDR3aa: CASSWDWTGGLGTEAFF
CDR3nt: TGTGCCAGCAGTTGGGACTGGACAGGGGGCTTGGGGACTGAAGCTTTCTTT

j_gene: TRBJ2-1
d_gene: NA
abundance: many
v_gene: TRBV11-2
CDR3aa: CASSLSPSNYNEQFF
CDR3nt: TGTGCCAGCAGCTTATCCCCGAGTAACTACAATGAGCAGTTCTTC

j_gene: TRBJ2-2
d_gene: NA
abundance: NA
v_gene: TRBV12-3/TRBV12-4
CDR3aa: CASSPNRGGTGELFF
CDR3nt: TGTGCCAGCAGCCCGAACAGGGGAGGGACCGGGGAGCTGTTTTTT

j_gene: TRBJ2-7
d_gene: NA
abundance: few
v_gene: TRBV29-1
CDR3aa: CSVEDDTYEQYF
CDR3nt: TGCAGCGTTGAAGACGACACCTACGAGCAGTACTTC

j_gene: TRBJ2-7
d_gene: NA
abundance: NA
v_gene: TRBV20-1
CDR3aa: CSARDPGRYEQYF
CDR3nt: TGCAGTGCTAGAGACCCAGGGCGCTACGAGCAGTACTTC